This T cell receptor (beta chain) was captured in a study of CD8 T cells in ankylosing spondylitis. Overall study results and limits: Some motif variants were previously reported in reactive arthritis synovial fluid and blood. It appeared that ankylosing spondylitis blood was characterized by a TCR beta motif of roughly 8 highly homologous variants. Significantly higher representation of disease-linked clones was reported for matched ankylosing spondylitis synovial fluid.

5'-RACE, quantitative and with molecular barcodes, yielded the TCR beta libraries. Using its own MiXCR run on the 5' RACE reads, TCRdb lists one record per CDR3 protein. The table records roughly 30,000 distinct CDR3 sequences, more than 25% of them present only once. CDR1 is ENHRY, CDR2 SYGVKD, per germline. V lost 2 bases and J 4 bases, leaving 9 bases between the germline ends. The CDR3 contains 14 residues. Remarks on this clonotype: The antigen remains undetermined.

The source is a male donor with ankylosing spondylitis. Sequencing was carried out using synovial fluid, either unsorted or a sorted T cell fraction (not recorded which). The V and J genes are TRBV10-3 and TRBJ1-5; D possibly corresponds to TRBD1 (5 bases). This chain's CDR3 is CAISEPGTNQPQHF. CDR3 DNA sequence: TGTGCCATCAGTGAGCCAGGGACGAATCAGCCCCAGCATTTT.